These 32 T cell receptor beta chains came from one sample sequenced in a study of blood T cell repertoires in COVID-19. TCRdb's table, derived via immunoSEQ multiplex PCR, lists solely in-frame clones and lacks some. The sample lists fewer than 90,000 clones, roughly four fifths seen once, with over 8.5% in the top ten. Sequencing was carried out using peripheral blood. The receptors derive from a man aged 50-60 years with acute or convalescent COVID-19.

The genes are TRBV7-2 and TRBJ1-6; perhaps TRBD1 as D (6 bases). Trimming shortened V by 5 bases and J by 10 bases, and 15 bases separated the two germline ends. The CDR3 is made up of 14 amino acids. Germline-derived CDR1 and CDR2 are SGHTA and FQGNSA. The CDR3 DNA reads TGTGCCAGCAGCCTCGGACAGAGGGGCTCACCCCTCCACTTT. Its translation is CASSLGQRGSPLHF.

The chain has TRBV11-2 and TRBJ2-1, with a tentative D call TRBD1 (5 bases). This CDR3 has 15 amino acids. The germline V gene encodes CDR1 SGHAT and CDR2 FQNNGV. V was pared by 2 bases and J by 2 bases, with 10 bases between. The CDR3 DNA is TGTGCCAGCAGCTTATACCAGGGAACCTACAATGAGCAGTTCTTC. This encodes CASSLYQGTYNEQFF.

The V call is TRBV27, the J call TRBJ2-1, with 7 bases fitting TRBD2. J lost 3 bases, V lost 5 bases, and 10 bases had no gene match. CDR1 and CDR2 from the germline V gene are MNHEY and SMNVEV (reference sequence). CDR3 length equals 16 residues. The CDR3 DNA follows: TGTGCCAGCAGTACACGCTACGGCGGGGGCTACAATGAGCAGTTCTTC. Translating gives CASSTRYGGGYNEQFF.

The V gene is TRBV5-1, the J gene TRBJ2-3; 7 bases match TRBD1. CDR1 and CDR2 from the germline V gene are SGHRS and YFSETQ. The V gene end was trimmed by 6 bases and the J gene end by 0 bases; junction bases not matched to a gene: 7. This CDR3 is built from 15 residues. CDR3 sequence (DNA): TGCGCCAGCACCCGACAGGGTTTTAGCACAGATACGCAGTATTTT. It specifies CASTRQGFSTDTQYF.

V and J are TRBV18 and TRBJ1-2, with 9 bases identical to TRBD1. V lost 3 bases and J lost 4; bases outside the gene matches: 3. The germline CDR1 and CDR2 sequences are KGHSH and LQKENI. The length of the CDR3 is 14 residues. The CDR3 region has the DNA TGTGCCAGCTCACCGAGGGACAGGGCCTATGGCTACACCTTC. Translated, it gives CASSPRDRAYGYTF.

The J gene is TRBJ1-6, the V gene TRBV19, with TRBD1 matching over 7 bases. The J segment lost 5 bases and the V segment lost 5 bases, leaving 12 bases of the junction unmatched. Germline CDR1 is LNHDA and CDR2 is SQIVND (reference sequence). This CDR3 comprises 17 residues. CDR3 amino acids: CASSRDSRDRDNSPLHF. DNA for the CDR3: TGTGCCAGTAGTCGTGACTCTAGGGACAGAGATAATTCACCCCTCCACTTT.

This clone was picked up one time. This chain links TRBV7-2 with TRBJ1-2; D may be TRBD1 (6 bases). Between the trimmed V and J ends, which lost 5 bases and 4 bases, there was a span of 17 bases. The V gene's germline CDR1 is SGHTA and CDR2 FQGNSA. The CDR3 length is 15 residues. The CDR3 spells CASSHGDTWGYGYTF. The CDR3 nucleotides read TGTGCCAGCAGCCATGGGGACACCTGGGGCTATGGCTACACCTTC.

V and J are TRBV4-3 and TRBJ2-3; TRBD1 might be the D (6 bases). Germline V lookup: CDR1 LGHNA, CDR2 YSLEER. The CDR3 sequence is 17 residues long. Trimming took off 4 bases at V and 0 bases at J, with 17 bases between the two ends. This chain's CDR3 is CASSLTTGSPSTDTQYF. CDR3 DNA sequence: TGCGCCAGCAGCCTTACAACAGGGAGTCCTAGCACAGATACGCAGTATTTT.

The chain combines TRBV7-9 with TRBJ1-3; D is unclear. V was pared by 2 bases and J by 2 bases, with 7 bases between. CDR3 length: 14 residues. Germline CDR1 SEHNR, CDR2 FQNEAQ (reference sequence). CDR3 nucleotide sequence: TGTGCCAGCAGCTTACTCGTTACTGGAAACACCATATATTTT. This codes for CASSLLVTGNTIYF.

CDR3 amino acids: CASAQRRAMTAYEQYF. CDR3 in DNA: TGTGCCAGCGCACAAAGGAGGGCGATGACCGCCTACGAGCAGTACTTC. The V gene is TRBV13, the J gene TRBJ2-7; possibly TRBD2 for D (6 bases). Per germline, CDR1 PRHDT and CDR2 FYEKMQ (reference sequence). V was trimmed by 8 bases and J by 2 bases, leaving 22 bases between them. The CDR3 loop spans 16 amino acids.

The chain employs TRBV15 and TRBJ1-1; D is uncertain. The ends were cut back, 4 bases at V and 5 bases at J, with 8 bases in the middle. The germline gives CDR1 LNHNV, CDR2 YYDKDF (reference sequence). The CDR3 contains 12 residues. The CDR3 DNA sequence: TGTGCCACCAGCACCTCGTCGACTGAAGCTTTCTTT. Translation gives CATSTSSTEAFF.

The chain carries TRBV3-1 (or the pseudogene TRBV3-2) and TRBJ2-5; D uncertain. Trimming removed 6 bases at V and 4 bases at J, with 12 bases between. The CDR3 covers 13 residues. CDR1 is LGHDT, CDR2 YNNKEL, per germline (reference sequence). CDR3 coding DNA: TGTGCCAGCAGTTACAGATTCCTAGAGACCCAGTACTTC. Translated, it gives CASSYRFLETQYF.

This clone appeared a single time. The genes are TRBV15 and TRBJ2-7; 14 bases match TRBD2. CDR1 and CDR2 (germline): LNHNV, YYDKDF (reference sequence). The length of the CDR3 is 15 residues. V trimming: 0 bases; J trimming: 7 bases; junction bases outside the gene matches: 2. The CDR3 DNA sequence: TGTGCCACCAGCAGAGATAGACTAGCGGGAGGGGAGCAGTACTTC. Amino acid sequence: CATSRDRLAGGEQYF.

This chain joins TRBV7-2 and TRBJ1-5; possibly TRBD1 for D (6 bases). The CDR3 loop spans 14 amino acids. V was cut by 5 bases and J by 11 bases, with 19 bases left in between. Germline V CDR1 and CDR2: SGHTA, FQGNSA. CDR3 nucleotides: TGTGCCAGCAGCGCGACAGGACCCAGTAGGTCCCAGCATTTT. As protein: CASSATGPSRSQHF.

This clone has ten or more counts. The V call is TRBV28, the J call TRBJ2-2, with 8 bases aligning to TRBD2. Germline CDR1 reads MDHEN; CDR2 reads SYDVKM. The V gene end was trimmed by 5 bases and the J gene end by 0 bases; junction bases not matched to a gene: 5. This CDR3 region has 16 residues. The CDR3 loop reads CASSPTSAANTGELFF. The CDR3 DNA reads TGTGCCAGCAGTCCGACTAGCGCAGCGAACACCGGGGAGCTGTTTTTT. Filled out from reference TRBV28 and TRBJ2-2, the complete variable domain reads DVKVTQSSRYLVKRTGEKVFLECVQDMDHENMFWYRQDPGLGLRLIYFSYDVKMKEKGDIPEGYSVSREKKERFSLILESASTNQTSMYLCASSPTSAANTGELFFGEGSRLTVL.

The V gene is TRBV7-9, the J gene TRBJ1-3, with 8 bases lining up with TRBD1. The V and J ends lost 4 bases and 9 bases, in that order; junction bases with no gene match: 14. The length of the CDR3 is 16 residues. Germline CDR1 reads SEHNR; CDR2 reads FQNEAQ (reference sequence). CDR3 sequence reads: CASSYNLGQGGGTIYF. The DNA of the CDR3 is TGTGCCAGCAGCTACAACCTAGGACAGGGAGGTGGCACCATATATTTT.

The J gene is TRBJ2-7, the V gene TRBV20-1; TRBD2 is a possible D gene (6 bases). Trimming took off 3 bases at V and 13 bases at J, with 13 bases between the two ends. The CDR3 length is 10 residues. Per the germline V gene, CDR1 is DFQATT and CDR2 is SNEGSKA (reference sequence). This CDR3 reads CSARDPREYF. Here the CDR3 DNA reads TGCAGTGCTAGGGACCCGCGGGAATACTTC.

This clone turned up a few times. The chain links TRBV18 to TRBJ2-5; 11 positions agree with TRBD2. CDR1 is KGHSH and CDR2 is LQKENI in the germline V gene. J lost 3 bases, V lost 6 bases, and 6 bases had no gene match. The CDR3 extends over 15 amino acids. This CDR3 is CASSPTSGGKETQYF. The CDR3 nucleotides read TGTGCCAGCTCCCCCACTAGCGGGGGCAAAGAGACCCAGTACTTC.

The chain uses TRBV2 and TRBJ1-6, with D possibly being TRBD1 (6 bases). V was clipped by 7 bases and J by 0 bases, with 16 bases between them. Germline CDR1 SNHLY, CDR2 FYNNEI. This CDR3 spans 17 amino acids. CDR3 nucleotides: TGTGCCAGCACCGAGGGGGAATACAGCTCCTATAATTCACCCCTCCACTTT. Translating gives CASTEGEYSSYNSPLHF.

Ten or more counts support this clone. The rearrangement links TRBV6-6 to TRBJ2-7; possibly TRBD2 for D (6 bases). V gave up 6 bases and J gave up 1 base, with 10 bases separating them. This CDR3 spans 13 amino acids. The germline CDR1 and CDR2 sequences are MNHNY and SVGAGI (reference sequence). CDR3 sequence: CASRRDGSYEQYF. The CDR3 DNA follows: TGTGCCAGCAGGCGGGACGGTTCCTACGAGCAGTACTTC.

The chain combines TRBV9 with TRBJ2-5; weak D call: TRBD1 (6 bases). The V gene's germline CDR1 is SGDLS and CDR2 YYNGEE. There are 14 residues in the CDR3. Trimming pared 3 bases from V and 4 bases from J, leaving 13 bases between. The CDR3 here is CASSAEGVGETQYF. Written as DNA, the CDR3 is TGTGCCAGCAGCGCCGAGGGGGTCGGAGAGACCCAGTACTTC.

The gene calls are TRBV27 and TRBJ2-3; D is uncertain. The CDR3 is 14 residues long. V lost 2 bases to trimming and J lost 2 bases, with 8 bases between them. Per the germline V gene, CDR1 is MNHEY and CDR2 is SMNVEV (reference sequence). The CDR3 nucleotides are TGTGCCAGCAGTTTAAGCGAGCCCACAGATACGCAGTATTTT. As protein: CASSLSEPTDTQYF.

The chain has TRBV19 and TRBJ1-1; 9 positions match TRBD1. The CDR3 extends over 14 amino acids. The germline V gene encodes CDR1 LNHDA and CDR2 SQIVND (reference sequence). V trimming: 11 bases; J trimming: 1 base; junction bases outside the gene matches: 8. The CDR3 reads CAVNRGLENTEAFF. As DNA, the CDR3 is TGTGCCGTAAACAGGGGGCTGGAGAACACTGAAGCTTTCTTT.

CDR3 in DNA: TGTGCCAGCAGCTTCTTGACTAGCGGGAGGGATGAGCAGTTCTTC. It yields the protein CASSFLTSGRDEQFF. The chain recombines TRBV7-3 with TRBJ2-1; 14 nucleotides match TRBD2. Germline V CDR1 and CDR2: SGHTA, FQGTGA. The CDR3 is made up of 15 amino acids. Trimming at V came to 3 bases and at J to 8 bases, leaving 3 bases not matched to a gene.

The rearrangement links TRBV28 to TRBJ2-7; 11 bases align to TRBD2. V was clipped by 3 bases and J by 3 bases; unmatched bases: 1. The germline V gene encodes CDR1 MDHEN and CDR2 SYDVKM. CDR3 length: 14 residues. The CDR3 region is CASSLTSGNYEQYF. The CDR3 DNA sequence: TGTGCCAGCAGTTTGACTAGCGGGAACTACGAGCAGTACTTC.

The V gene is TRBV3-1 (or the pseudogene TRBV3-2), the J gene TRBJ2-7, with D perhaps TRBD1 (6 bases). V shed 3 bases and J shed 3 bases, with 15 bases lying between them. CDR3 length: 15 residues. The germline V gene has CDR1 LGHDT and CDR2 YNNKEL (reference sequence). As DNA, the CDR3 is TGTGCCAGCAGCCATTGGAGCGGACAGATCTACGAGCAGTACTTC. Translating gives CASSHWSGQIYEQYF.

The chain couples TRBV6-5 to TRBJ2-7, with 9 positions matching TRBD1. Germline trimming cut 5 bases from V and 1 base from J; bases unmatched to any gene: 6. The length of the CDR3 is 15 residues. Germline CDR1 reads MNHEY; CDR2 reads SVGAGI. The CDR3 nucleotides are TGTGCCAGCAGTCTACAGGGGGCTGGGTCCTACGAGCAGTACTTC. It is translated as CASSLQGAGSYEQYF.

Comments on this clone: Other DNA sequences in this sample translate to the same CDR3. The J gene is TRBJ1-2, the V gene TRBV5-5; D is perhaps TRBD1 (6 bases). Looked up from germline, CDR1 is SGHKS and CDR2 is YYEKEE (reference sequence). This CDR3 has 14 amino acids. Trimming removed 0 bases from V and 6 bases from J, with 12 bases in between. Here the CDR3 reads CASSLEHRADGYTF. CDR3 coding DNA: TGTGCCAGCAGCTTGGAGCACAGGGCTGATGGCTACACCTTC.

This chain joins TRBV7-2 and TRBJ2-1, with 13 bases fitting TRBD2. V was pared by 4 bases and J by 10 bases, with 4 bases of the junction left unmatched. CDR3 length: 14 residues. The germline V gene encodes CDR1 SGHTA and CDR2 FQGNSA. CDR3 nucleotide sequence: TGTGCCAGCAGCTCGGTACTAGCGGGGGGGGAGCAGTTCTTC. Its translation is CASSSVLAGGEQFF.

As concerns this clone: Sequence at one end of the junction differs from germline and may be a read error. The genes are TRBV5-4 and TRBJ2-1; no clear D. This CDR3 contains 13 residues. Germline values: CDR1 SGHNT, CDR2 YYREEE (reference sequence). The CDR3 coding sequence is TGTGCCAGCAGTTTGGCTCTTAGAAATGAGCAGTTCTTC. Amino acids: CASSLALRNEQFF.

V is TRBV6-5 and J is TRBJ1-1; tentative D call: TRBD1 (6 bases). V gave up 6 bases and J gave up 4 bases, with 12 bases separating them. The CDR3 loop spans 13 amino acids. Looked up from germline, CDR1 is MNHEY and CDR2 is SVGAGI. The CDR3: CASRRGSVTEAFF. DNA of the CDR3: TGTGCCAGCAGGAGGGGGAGTGTCACTGAAGCTTTCTTT.

V gene TRBV3-1 (or the pseudogene TRBV3-2) combines with J gene TRBJ2-7, with 10 positions matching TRBD2. The germline V gene encodes CDR1 LGHDT and CDR2 YNNKEL (reference sequence). This CDR3 is built from 19 residues. Losses at the gene ends were 2 bases for V and 2 bases for J; bases not matched to a gene: 15. CDR3 region: CASSQTNPSGGGSPYEQYF. The DNA of the CDR3 is TGTGCCAGCAGCCAAACAAATCCCAGCGGGGGGGGGTCTCCCTACGAGCAGTACTTC.